A single sample is the source of the 10 T cell receptor beta chains below, sequenced in a study. TCRdb fed the 5' RACE reads into MiXCR, producing one record per CDR3 protein. The sample has about 32,000 distinct CDR3 sequences, approximately 25% seen once. Sequencing was carried out using memory CD4+ T cells sorted from blood. Subset indicated: memory CD4+ T cells, CD4+CD45RO+CD25-. These receptors were taken from a female donor with breast cancer.

This clonotype was observed a few times. The chain combines TRBV5-6 with TRBJ2-7; D remains unclear. V gave up 1 base and J gave up 1 base, with 6 bases separating them. CDR3 length: 13 residues. Germline assignment: CDR1 SGHDT and CDR2 YYEEEE. CDR3: CASSLLRSYEQYF. CDR3 sequence (DNA): TGTGCCAGCAGCTTGCTCCGATCCTACGAGCAGTACTTC.

This clonotype was counted at least ten times. This chain joins TRBV29-1 and TRBJ2-7, with 8 bases that match TRBD2. Germline loops: CDR1 SQVTM, CDR2 ANQGSEA. V was clipped by 0 bases and J by 3 bases; unmatched bases: 4. This CDR3 has 14 residues. The CDR3 nucleotides are TGCAGCGTTGAAGAAGGCCTAGCGGGCTACGAGCAGTACTTC. It encodes CSVEEGLAGYEQYF.

This clonotype turned up a few times. This chain connects TRBV20-1 to TRBJ1-1, with 8 bases that match TRBD1. Germline V gives CDR1 DFQATT, CDR2 SNEGSKA (reference sequence). The V segment lost 3 bases and the J segment 0 bases; nucleotides outside the gene matches: 15. The CDR3 sequence is 18 residues long. The CDR3, as DNA: TGCAGTGCTAGTTCGGTTTTGGACAGGGTCGGGATGAACACTGAAGCTTTCTTT. Amino acids: CSASSVLDRVGMNTEAFF.

This clonotype turned up a few times. The chain employs TRBV6-5 and TRBJ1-2, with D perhaps matching TRBD1 (6 bases). The germline CDR1 and CDR2 sequences are MNHEY and SVGAGI. The CDR3 has 15 residues. V was pared by 2 bases and J by 8 bases, with 18 bases between. The CDR3 sequence is CASSYGSGAATGYTF. Here the CDR3 DNA reads TGTGCCAGCAGTTACGGGTCAGGGGCCGCCACCGGCTACACCTTC.

The V call is TRBV27, the J call TRBJ2-5, with D unclear. The germline CDR1 and CDR2 sequences are MNHEY and SMNVEV (reference sequence). The ends were cut back, 3 bases at V and 5 bases at J, with 13 bases in the middle. This CDR3 comprises 14 residues. Here the CDR3 reads CASSFGPEWETQYF. CDR3 sequence (DNA): TGTGCCAGCAGTTTCGGTCCTGAGTGGGAGACCCAGTACTTC.

This chain connects TRBV28 to TRBJ2-7, with D possibly being TRBD1 (6 bases). V lost 10 bases, J lost 5 bases, and 15 bases lay in between. CDR1 is MDHEN, CDR2 SYDVKM, per germline. This CDR3 is 12 amino acids long. The CDR3 DNA reads TGTGCCACCACAGGGCGAGTCGACGAGCAGTACTTC. It is translated as CATTGRVDEQYF.

The chain joins TRBV6-2 or TRBV6-3 to TRBJ2-6; no clear D. CDR3 length: 16 residues. V lost 2 bases and J 0 bases, leaving 8 bases between the germline ends. Germline lookup yields CDR1 MNHEY and CDR2 SVGEGT. CDR3 DNA: TGTGCCAGCAGTTACAGGTTCGACTCTGGGGCCAACGTCCTGACTTTC. Protein: CASSYRFDSGANVLTF.

The CDR3 DNA follows: TGTGCCAGCAGCTTTAGCGGGGGCTACAATGAGCAGTTCTTC. Translation gives CASSFSGGYNEQFF. V and J are TRBV11-3 and TRBJ2-1, with 9 bases aligning to TRBD2. This CDR3 comprises 14 residues. CDR1 is SGHNT, CDR2 YENEEA, per germline. V lost 3 bases, J lost 3 bases, and 0 bases stayed unmatched.

The chain couples TRBV24-1 to TRBJ1-4; 9 bases agree with TRBD1. This CDR3 is 14 amino acids long. Germline trimming cut 4 bases from V and 8 bases from J; bases unmatched to any gene: 4. Germline CDR1 is KGHDR and CDR2 is SFDVKD. The CDR3 sequence is CATSDGQGWEKLFF. CDR3 in DNA: TGTGCCACCAGTGACGGACAGGGGTGGGAAAAACTGTTTTTT.

This chain connects TRBV7-2 to TRBJ2-7; a weak D match, TRBD2 (6 bases). V dropped 3 bases and J dropped 5 bases, with 11 bases sitting between them. The CDR3 has 13 residues. The germline V gene has CDR1 SGHTA and CDR2 FQGNSA. This CDR3 reads CASSFPRGNEQYF. CDR3 in DNA: TGTGCCAGCAGCTTTCCCCGGGGGAACGAGCAGTACTTC.